Included here is one TCR beta chain sequence, with context. The target antigen is unknown. The sample is drawn from a study of cytomegalovirus exposure and HLA in healthy donors. Vbeta (60) and Jbeta (13) primers were used in the PCR. Measured with immunoSEQ multiplex PCR; TCRdb has only the in-frame clones, and not every one. The table records around 200,000 clones, about 75% of them present only once. Findings and limits, study-wide: Presence/absence analyses treated sequencing depth as roughly uniform across donors. Reportedly, a later analysis found an Asian-associated ancestry cluster had fewer N-insertions than the roughly 630-donor mean. TCR beta sequences reportedly predicted most subjects' HLA-A and HLA-B alleles accurately.

V was cut by 4 bases and J by 0 bases, with 16 bases left in between. Germline V gene sequence: CDR1 SQVTM, CDR2 ANQGSEA. The CDR3 sequence is 15 residues long. The source is a man younger than 35 in good health and CMV-seronegative. The V call is TRBV29-1, the J call TRBJ2-7, with D possibly being TRBD2 (6 bases). The specimen was PBMCs. The DNA for the CDR3 is TGCAGCGTTGTGACAGCTCTAGCGAGCTCCTACGAGCAGTACTTC. This encodes CSVVTALASSYEQYF.